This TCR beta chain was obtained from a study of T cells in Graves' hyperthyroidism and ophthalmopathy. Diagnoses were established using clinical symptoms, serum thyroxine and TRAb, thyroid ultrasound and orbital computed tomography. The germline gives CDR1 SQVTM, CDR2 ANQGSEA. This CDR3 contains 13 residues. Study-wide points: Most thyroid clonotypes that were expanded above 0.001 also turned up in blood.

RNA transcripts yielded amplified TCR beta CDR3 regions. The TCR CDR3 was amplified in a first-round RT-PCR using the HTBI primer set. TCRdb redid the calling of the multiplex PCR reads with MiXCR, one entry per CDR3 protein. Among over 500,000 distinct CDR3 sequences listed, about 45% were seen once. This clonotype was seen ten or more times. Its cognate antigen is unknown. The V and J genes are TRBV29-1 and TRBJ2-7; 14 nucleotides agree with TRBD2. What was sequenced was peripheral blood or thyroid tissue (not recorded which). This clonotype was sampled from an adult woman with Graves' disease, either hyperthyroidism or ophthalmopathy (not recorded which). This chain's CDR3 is CSVGTSGSYEQYF. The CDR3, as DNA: TGCAGTGTAGGGACTAGCGGGAGTTACGAGCAGTACTTC.